The 30 T cell receptor beta chains given below trace back to one sample, sequenced in a study of T cell changes during pregnancy in multiple sclerosis. The assay was immunoSEQ multiplex PCR, and TCRdb's table has in-frame clones only and misses some. The sample includes fewer than 50,000 clones, 90% to 95% of them seen just once. Sequenced here: CD8+ T cells from peripheral blood mononuclear cells, sampled in the first trimester of pregnancy. The origin of the receptors is a female donor with multiple sclerosis, enrolled in a pregnancy study.

The gene calls are TRBV10-2 and TRBJ1-2; 11 bases map to TRBD1. The trim removed 6 bases at V and 7 bases at J, leaving 10 bases unmatched. This CDR3 comprises 15 residues. Germline V CDR1 and CDR2: WSHSY, SAAADI. CDR3 DNA sequence: TGCGCCAGCAGGGAAGGACAGGGGGCTCCCGGTGGCTACACCTTC. Its protein product is CASREGQGAPGGYTF.

The chain carries TRBV27 and TRBJ2-1; 14 bases are a match to TRBD2. V gave up 5 bases and J gave up 6 bases; unmatched junction bases: 3. CDR1 and CDR2 from the germline V gene are MNHEY and SMNVEV (reference sequence). CDR3 length equals 15 residues. CDR3: CASSDGTSGSNEQFF. CDR3 DNA sequence: TGTGCCAGCAGTGACGGGACTAGCGGGAGCAATGAGCAGTTCTTC.

The rearrangement uses TRBV27 and TRBJ2-5; 9 bases fit TRBD1. Germline lookup yields CDR1 MNHEY and CDR2 SMNVEV (reference sequence). Trimming at V came to 2 bases and at J to 4 bases, leaving 5 bases not matched to a gene. This CDR3 comprises 15 residues. The CDR3 here is CASSLGTGKVETQYF. CDR3 nucleotide sequence: TGTGCCAGCAGTTTAGGGACAGGGAAAGTAGAGACCCAGTACTTC.

The chain recombines TRBV19 with TRBJ1-5, with D unclear. Germline-derived CDR1 and CDR2 are LNHDA and SQIVND (reference sequence). The CDR3 spans 15 residues. The V end was cut by 7 bases, the J end by 2 bases, with 15 bases between. CDR3 region: CASKGLLGGNQPQHF. The CDR3 nucleotides read TGTGCCAGTAAGGGCCTACTAGGCGGCAATCAGCCCCAGCATTTT.

This chain joins TRBV7-3 and TRBJ2-1; 8 bases are shared with TRBD2. V was pared by 5 bases and J by 5 bases, with 11 bases of the junction left unmatched. This CDR3 is built from 16 residues. Germline V gene sequence: CDR1 SGHTA, CDR2 FQGTGA. The CDR3 loop is CASSPTSGIHHNEQFF. In DNA, the CDR3 is TGTGCCAGCAGCCCCACTAGCGGTATACACCACAATGAGCAGTTCTTC.

This CDR3 reads CASSLRGSSVYDEQYF. In DNA form, the CDR3 reads TGTGCCAGCAGCTTAAGGGGGTCTAGCGTGTACGACGAGCAGTACTTC. This chain joins TRBV7-3 and TRBJ2-7, with TRBD2 as a possible D gene (6 bases). Between the trimmed V and J ends, which lost 1 base and 5 bases, there was a span of 18 bases. Germline CDR1 reads SGHTA; CDR2 reads FQGTGA. The CDR3 is 16 residues long.

The chain uses TRBV7-7 and TRBJ1-2, with 10 bases aligning to TRBD1. The CDR3 totals 15 residues. Germline CDR1 is SSHAT and CDR2 is FNYEAQ (reference sequence). V lost 4 bases to trimming and J lost 3 bases; unmatched junction nucleotides: 5. The CDR3 DNA follows: TGTGCCAGCAGCTCTCCCGGGACAGGGGACTATGGCTACACCTTC. This sequence encodes CASSSPGTGDYGYTF.

The gene calls are TRBV10-3 and TRBJ2-3, with D unclear. V lost 0 bases and J lost 2, with 12 bases in between. The CDR3 is 16 amino acids. Germline loops: CDR1 ENHRY, CDR2 SYGVKD. This chain's CDR3 is CAISESEVPPTDTQYF. DNA for the CDR3: TGTGCCATCAGTGAGTCTGAGGTGCCCCCCACAGATACGCAGTATTTT.

This chain links TRBV11-2 with TRBJ2-1; 12 nucleotides align to TRBD2. The germline gives CDR1 SGHAT, CDR2 FQNNGV. The CDR3 contains 16 residues. Germline trimming cut 3 bases from V and 6 bases from J; bases unmatched to any gene: 6. CDR3 nucleotide sequence: TGTGCCAGCAGCTTCCTCTCTAGCGGGAGGGGCAATGAGCAGTTCTTC. Translating gives CASSFLSSGRGNEQFF.

This chain uses TRBV27 with TRBJ1-5; possibly TRBD1 for D (5 bases). Trimming left V 5 bases short and J 7 bases short, with 12 bases between. Germline CDR1 MNHEY, CDR2 SMNVEV (reference sequence). This CDR3 is 13 amino acids long. Written as DNA, the CDR3 is TGTGCCAGCAGTCGGTGGTGGGGCCAGCCCCAGCATTTT. Translation gives CASSRWWGQPQHF.

The chain joins TRBV6-5 to TRBJ2-5; a weak D match, TRBD2 (5 bases). This CDR3 spans 13 amino acids. Germline loops: CDR1 MNHEY, CDR2 SVGAGI. V lost 4 bases, J lost 5 bases, and 11 bases lay in between. In nucleotides, the CDR3 is TGTGCCAGCAGTTCTCGAGGCGGGGAGACCCAGTACTTC. Translated: CASSSRGGETQYF.

The chain couples TRBV5-4 to TRBJ1-4, with D maybe TRBD1 (6 bases). The germline V gene encodes CDR1 SGHNT and CDR2 YYREEE (reference sequence). Between the trimmed V and J ends, which lost 5 bases and 8 bases, there was a span of 10 bases. CDR3 length equals 12 residues. CDR3 region: CASSFTGEKLFF. The DNA of the CDR3 is TGTGCCAGCAGTTTCACAGGGGAAAAACTGTTTTTT.

The rearrangement uses TRBV2 and TRBJ1-4, with 9 bases aligning to TRBD1. The CDR3 extends over 15 amino acids. V lost 7 bases and J lost 8; bases outside the gene matches: 11. Germline CDR1 SNHLY, CDR2 FYNNEI. The CDR3: CASTMAGQGKEKLFF. For the CDR3, the DNA is TGTGCCAGCACCATGGCGGGACAGGGTAAAGAAAAACTGTTTTTT.

The chain links TRBV5-5 to TRBJ2-7, with TRBD1 matching over 8 bases. The CDR3 has 15 residues. CDR1 is SGHKS, CDR2 YYEKEE, per germline (reference sequence). Trimming cost V 4 bases and J 2 bases; bases outside gene matches: 8. CDR3 sequence reads: CASSPDRALAYEQYF. The CDR3 DNA sequence: TGTGCCAGCAGCCCGGACAGGGCCCTTGCCTACGAGCAGTACTTC. The full variable domain, completed using reference TRBV5-5 and TRBJ2-7, is DAGVTQSPTHLIKTRGQQVTLRCSPISGHKSVSWYQQVLGQGPQFIFQYYEKEERGRGNFPDRFSARQFPNYSSELNVNALLLGDSALYLCASSPDRALAYEQYFGPGTRLTVT.

The chain carries TRBV5-1 and TRBJ2-3; TRBD2 matches at 11 bases. After removal of 4 bases from V and 4 bases from J, the junction contained 2 bases not matched to a gene. Germline values: CDR1 SGHRS, CDR2 YFSETQ. This CDR3 spans 14 amino acids. DNA of the CDR3: TGCGCCAGCAGCCAGGGACTAGCGGCAGATACGCAGTATTTT. Translating gives CASSQGLAADTQYF.

The chain carries TRBV5-6 and TRBJ1-2, with D maybe TRBD1 (6 bases). V dropped 4 bases and J dropped 8 bases, with 21 bases sitting between them. CDR1 and CDR2 from the germline V gene are SGHDT and YYEEEE. This CDR3 is built from 15 residues. CDR3 sequence reads: CASSTRQVSGGGYTF. CDR3 sequence (DNA): TGTGCCAGCAGCACGCGACAGGTCTCGGGAGGGGGCTACACCTTC.

The gene calls are TRBV13 and TRBJ2-6; 8 bases map to TRBD1. CDR1 is PRHDT, CDR2 FYEKMQ, per germline (reference sequence). The J segment lost 0 bases and the V segment lost 0 bases, leaving 7 bases of the junction unmatched. This CDR3 region has 19 residues. CDR3 loop: CASSLGLGQGHSGANVLTF. As DNA, the CDR3 is TGTGCCAGCAGCTTAGGCCTTGGACAGGGCCACTCTGGGGCCAACGTCCTGACTTTC.

The V gene is TRBV27, the J gene TRBJ2-7; D remains ambiguous. Trimming took off 4 bases at V and 2 bases at J, with 12 bases between the two ends. CDR3 length: 14 residues. Per the germline V gene, CDR1 is MNHEY and CDR2 is SMNVEV (reference sequence). The CDR3 spells CASSSEVTPYEQYF. The CDR3 DNA is TGTGCCAGCAGTTCGGAAGTGACACCCTACGAGCAGTACTTC.

V usage is TRBV7-6 and J usage is TRBJ2-7; D perhaps matches TRBD2 (5 bases). CDR1 and CDR2 (germline): SGHVS, FNYEAQ. V lost 4 bases and J lost 6, with 16 bases in between. The CDR3 runs 14 residues. The CDR3 is CASSSVGFRGEQYF. CDR3 sequence (DNA): TGTGCCAGCAGCTCGGTAGGGTTTCGGGGCGAGCAGTACTTC.

The chain uses TRBV27 and TRBJ1-1, with D possibly TRBD1 on 6 matching bases. The V end was cut by 6 bases, the J end by 3 bases, with 14 bases between. The length of the CDR3 is 14 residues. CDR1 and CDR2 from the germline V gene are MNHEY and SMNVEV (reference sequence). CDR3 in amino acids: CASSTGGGHTEAFF. CDR3 sequence (DNA): TGTGCCAGCAGCACTGGCGGGGGGCACACTGAAGCTTTCTTT.

The CDR3 DNA reads as TGCGCCAGCAGCCAGAGAACAGGACTAGCGGGTCCCAATGAGCAGTTCTTC. Translation: CASSQRTGLAGPNEQFF. The rearrangement uses TRBV4-3 and TRBJ2-1; TRBD2 aligns across 11 bases. The germline V gene has CDR1 LGHNA and CDR2 YSLEER. The CDR3 length is 17 residues. V shed 3 bases, J shed 6 bases, and the junction held 10 bases outside the gene matches.

The CDR3 spells CASSMPLGLAGSRYNEQFF. The CDR3 coding sequence is TGTGCCAGTAGTATGCCCCTAGGACTAGCGGGGAGCCGATACAATGAGCAGTTCTTC. This rearrangement joins TRBV19 to TRBJ2-1; 12 bases line up with TRBD2. The germline CDR1 and CDR2 sequences are LNHDA and SQIVND (reference sequence). Unmatched junction bases numbered 13, after V lost 3 bases and J lost 4 bases. CDR3 length: 19 amino acids.

J is TRBJ1-5 and V is TRBV4-3, with no clear D. The V end was cut by 0 bases, the J end by 2 bases, with 11 bases between. The CDR3 is 16 amino acids. Germline lookup yields CDR1 LGHNA and CDR2 YSLEER. The CDR3 is CASSQDGPGGNQPQHF. CDR3 nucleotides: TGCGCCAGCAGCCAAGATGGCCCCGGGGGCAATCAGCCCCAGCATTTT.

V is TRBV28 and J is TRBJ1-5; maybe TRBD1 (5 bases). Germline CDR1 is MDHEN and CDR2 is SYDVKM. The CDR3 contains 13 residues. The ends were cut back, 3 bases at V and 9 bases at J, with 12 bases in the middle. The CDR3 loop is CASSLQGLGPQHF. In DNA, the CDR3 is TGTGCCAGCAGTTTGCAGGGATTGGGGCCCCAGCATTTT. Full variable domain (remainder filled in from reference TRBV28 and TRBJ1-5): DVKVTQSSRYLVKRTGEKVFLECVQDMDHENMFWYRQDPGLGLRLIYFSYDVKMKEKGDIPEGYSVSREKKERFSLILESASTNQTSMYLCASSLQGLGPQHFGDGTRLSIL.

CDR3 protein: CAISEYRTASPNTEAFF. The CDR3 region has the DNA TGTGCCATCAGTGAGTATCGGACAGCGAGTCCGAACACTGAAGCTTTCTTT. The chain carries TRBV10-3 and TRBJ1-1; D might be TRBD1 (6 bases). V was cut by 1 base and J by 1 base, with 16 bases left in between. This CDR3 is built from 17 residues. Per the germline V gene, CDR1 is ENHRY and CDR2 is SYGVKD.

The rearrangement joins TRBV7-9 to TRBJ2-2; 8 positions match TRBD1. V lost 6 bases and J lost 5; bases outside the gene matches: 11. CDR3 length: 16 residues. Germline values: CDR1 SEHNR, CDR2 FQNEAQ (reference sequence). CDR3 sequence: CASRDPGQGFTGELFF. CDR3 DNA: TGTGCCAGCAGGGACCCCGGACAGGGATTTACCGGGGAGCTGTTTTTT.

This chain links TRBV5-4 with TRBJ2-7; D possibly corresponds to TRBD1 (6 bases). V lost 1 base, J lost 5 bases, and 7 bases lay in between. The V gene's germline CDR1 is SGHNT and CDR2 YYREEE (reference sequence). The CDR3 runs to 12 residues. The CDR3 DNA is TGTGCCAGCAGCTTGACAGGGAACGAGCAGTACTTC. It translates to CASSLTGNEQYF.

The chain employs TRBV7-6 and TRBJ1-4; D gene ambiguous. This CDR3 has 18 residues. With 5 bases removed from V and 8 bases from J, the gap between germline ends came to 27 bases. The germline CDR1 and CDR2 sequences are SGHVS and FNYEAQ. DNA of the CDR3: TGTGCCAGCAGCCCCCGATCCGGGAGGCGGCGGCCGGGCGAAAAACTGTTTTTT. Amino acids: CASSPRSGRRRPGEKLFF.

The rearrangement uses TRBV7-3 and TRBJ2-2; a possible D gene is TRBD2 (6 bases). V gave up 3 bases and J gave up 1 base, with 9 bases separating them. Germline-derived CDR1 and CDR2 are SGHTA and FQGTGA. The CDR3 has 15 residues. The CDR3 bases are TGTGCCAGCAGCTTCGGGGGTTGGAACACCGGGGAGCTGTTTTTT. This sequence encodes CASSFGGWNTGELFF. Filled out from reference TRBV7-3 and TRBJ2-2, the complete variable domain reads GAGVSQTPSNKVTEKGKYVELRCDPISGHTALYWYRQSLGQGPEFLIYFQGTGAADDSGLPNDRFFAVRPEGSVSTLKIQRTERGDSAVYLCASSFGGWNTGELFFGEGSRLTVL.

The gene calls are TRBV27 and TRBJ2-7; the match to TRBD2 covers 8 bases. The length of the CDR3 is 14 residues. The V and J ends lost 5 bases and 3 bases, in that order; junction bases with no gene match: 6. Germline V gives CDR1 MNHEY, CDR2 SMNVEV (reference sequence). This CDR3 reads CASSPSGSIYEQYF. The CDR3 nucleotides are TGTGCCAGCAGTCCCAGCGGGAGCATCTACGAGCAGTACTTC.